The 7 T cell receptor beta chains given below trace back to one sample, sequenced in a study of OX40 agonist ivuxolimab in advanced cancers. The data were produced by immunoSEQ multiplex PCR, yet TCRdb's version contains in-frame clones alone and is incomplete. The sample records 70,000 to 95,000 clones, 90% being singletons. The sequencing used CD4+ or CD8+ T cells sorted from blood, collected in a trial of the OX40 agonist ivuxolimab. The receptors originated from an adult with an advanced solid tumor such as melanoma, head and neck, liver or kidney cancer.

The gene calls are TRBV27 and TRBJ1-5; unclear D gene. The V gene lost 5 bases and the J gene lost 2 bases, with 10 bases spanning the gap. The CDR3 runs to 14 residues. CDR1 MNHEY and CDR2 SMNVEV come from the germline V gene (reference sequence). DNA for the CDR3: TGTGCCAGCAGTCCCGGGAACGGCAATCAGCCCCAGCATTTT. This gives the protein CASSPGNGNQPQHF.

V usage is TRBV9 and J usage is TRBJ1-1; D remains unclear. Trimming left V 1 base short and J 4 bases short, with 8 bases between. The CDR3 totals 13 residues. Per germline, CDR1 SGDLS and CDR2 YYNGEE. The CDR3 coding sequence is TGTGCCAGCAGCGTACTAGTTGGCACTGAAGCTTTCTTT. As protein: CASSVLVGTEAFF.

The chain is built from TRBV19 and TRBJ1-6; no firm D call. Germline lookup yields CDR1 LNHDA and CDR2 SQIVND (reference sequence). This CDR3 is 16 amino acids long. Trimming took off 6 bases at V and 3 bases at J, with 15 bases between the two ends. The CDR3 here is CASRSGLLNYNSPLHF. The CDR3 DNA reads TGTGCCAGTAGGTCCGGACTACTCAACTATAATTCACCCCTCCACTTT.

J is TRBJ2-7 and V is TRBV30; D is undetermined. Per germline, CDR1 GTSNPN and CDR2 SVGIG (reference sequence). The CDR3 totals 18 residues. V lost 2 bases and J lost 0, with 23 bases in between. CDR3 coding DNA: TGTGCCTGGAGTCCCAACCCAAATGACCCTAGGAGCTCCTACGAGCAGTACTTC. Protein product: CAWSPNPNDPRSSYEQYF.

The V gene is TRBV27, the J gene TRBJ2-5, with TRBD1 matching over 8 bases. J gave up 3 bases and V 6 bases, and 15 bases lay outside the gene matches. CDR1 MNHEY and CDR2 SMNVEV come from the germline V gene (reference sequence). The CDR3 has 17 amino acids. CDR3 in amino acids: CASSPTGQGLVKETQYF. Here the CDR3 DNA reads TGTGCCAGCAGCCCTACAGGACAGGGTCTCGTTAAAGAGACCCAGTACTTC.

The V gene is TRBV6-1, the J gene TRBJ2-5; 7 bases map to TRBD1. The J segment lost 4 bases and the V segment lost 5 bases, leaving 7 bases of the junction unmatched. Germline V gene sequence: CDR1 MNHNS, CDR2 SASEGT. The CDR3 runs 14 residues. CDR3 in amino acids: CASSKTGTGETQYF. The CDR3 DNA is TGTGCCAGCAGTAAGACAGGGACGGGAGAGACCCAGTACTTC.

V is TRBV6-1 and J is TRBJ2-3; possibly TRBD2 for D (5 bases). The CDR3 consists of 14 residues. Trimming cost V 4 bases and J 3 bases, with 11 bases left between them. CDR1 MNHNS and CDR2 SASEGT come from the germline V gene. The CDR3 DNA follows: TGTGCCAGCAGTGGGGAGCTGAGAACAGATACGCAGTATTTT. Translating gives CASSGELRTDTQYF.